These 21 T cell receptor beta chains came from one sample sequenced in a study of T cell responses to AZD1222 COVID-19 vaccine. Some clones are missing from TCRdb's copy, which holds only in-frame ones; the method was immunoSEQ multiplex PCR. The sample yields 150,000 to 200,000 clones, about nine tenths seen once. Sequenced here: peripheral blood, sampled 28 days after the second AZD1222 dose. All receptors derive from an adult who received the AZD1222 COVID-19 vaccine.

This CDR3 reads CASSRGTDASSTGELFF. The CDR3 coding sequence is TGCGCCAGCAGCCGAGGGACTGATGCGAGTAGCACCGGGGAGCTGTTTTTT. This rearrangement joins TRBV5-1 to TRBJ2-2, with D tentatively TRBD2 (6 bases). This CDR3 comprises 17 residues. The germline V and J ends were trimmed by 4 bases and 4 bases, with 20 bases remaining between them. Germline lookup yields CDR1 SGHRS and CDR2 YFSETQ.

The chain links TRBV24-1 to TRBJ2-6; D is undetermined. Germline loops: CDR1 KGHDR, CDR2 SFDVKD. The CDR3 consists of 15 residues. V was trimmed by 3 bases and J by 0 bases, leaving 5 bases between them. The chain's CDR3 is CATSDPGSGANVLTF. The DNA of the CDR3 is TGTGCCACCAGTGATCCGGGCTCTGGGGCCAACGTCCTGACTTTC.

The chain has TRBV19 and TRBJ1-1; TRBD1 matches 7 bases. Germline-derived CDR1 and CDR2 are LNHDA and SQIVND (reference sequence). This CDR3 has 14 residues. J was trimmed by 1 base and V by 7 bases; bases with no gene match: 6. CDR3 coding DNA: TGTGCCAGTAAGGTGGGACAGCAGAACACTGAAGCTTTCTTT. It specifies CASKVGQQNTEAFF.

The chain uses TRBV10-3 and TRBJ2-5; D is ambiguous. This CDR3 is 14 amino acids long. CDR1 and CDR2 from the germline V gene are ENHRY and SYGVKD. Trimming removed 0 bases from V and 5 bases from J, with 10 bases in between. The CDR3 DNA is TGTGCCATCAGTGAGTCTTCCCACCCGGAGACCCAGTACTTC. This codes for CAISESSHPETQYF.

V gene TRBV6-6 combines with J gene TRBJ2-1, with 9 bases aligning to TRBD2. V lost 5 bases to trimming and J lost 0 bases; unmatched junction nucleotides: 2. The CDR3 loop spans 15 amino acids. The germline V gene has CDR1 MNHNY and CDR2 SVGAGI (reference sequence). The CDR3 nucleotides are TGTGCCAGCAGTCCTAGCGGGACCTCCTACAATGAGCAGTTCTTC. Its protein product is CASSPSGTSYNEQFF.

The chain combines TRBV3-1 (or the pseudogene TRBV3-2) with TRBJ2-7, with D tentatively TRBD1 (6 bases). V was shortened by 4 bases and J by 3 bases, with 10 bases between the two germline ends. This CDR3 is 13 amino acids long. Germline CDR1 reads LGHDT; CDR2 reads YNNKEL (reference sequence). CDR3 in amino acids: CASSRNRDYEQYF. The CDR3 DNA reads TGTGCCAGCAGCCGAAACAGGGACTACGAGCAGTACTTC.

The chain recombines TRBV10-3 with TRBJ2-3; D gene uncertain. Germline V gene data show CDR1 as ENHRY and CDR2 as SYGVKD. The CDR3 is 14 amino acids. V was trimmed by 4 bases and J by 0 bases, leaving 8 bases between them. The CDR3 loop reads CAISGLTSTDTQYF. The DNA for the CDR3 is TGTGCCATCAGTGGGCTGACTAGCACAGATACGCAGTATTTT.

The chain combines TRBV28 with TRBJ1-2; the D gene is possibly TRBD1 (5 bases). The germline gives CDR1 MDHEN, CDR2 SYDVKM. Trimming stripped 10 bases from V and 4 bases from J, with 19 bases between. The CDR3 loop spans 14 amino acids. The CDR3 spells CATRRGAFPYGYTF. The CDR3 nucleotides are TGTGCCACGCGTCGAGGGGCCTTTCCCTATGGCTACACCTTC.

V gene TRBV11-2 combines with J gene TRBJ2-1; TRBD2 aligns across 12 bases. The CDR3 length is 17 residues. J gave up 4 bases and V 5 bases, and 9 bases lay outside the gene matches. Germline values: CDR1 SGHAT, CDR2 FQNNGV. This CDR3 is CASSLTSGGLGYNEQFF. In DNA form, the CDR3 reads TGTGCCAGCAGCCTTACTAGCGGGGGGCTAGGTTACAATGAGCAGTTCTTC.

CDR3 residues: CASSRGLAGVGGEQFF. The CDR3 DNA sequence: TGTGCCAGCTCACGGGGACTAGCGGGAGTAGGTGGTGAGCAGTTCTTC. The gene calls are TRBV18 and TRBJ2-1; TRBD2 agrees at 14 bases. The CDR3 is 16 residues long. V trimming: 4 bases; J trimming: 9 bases; junction bases outside the gene matches: 8. Germline V lookup: CDR1 KGHSH, CDR2 LQKENI.

This chain connects TRBV27 to TRBJ2-1; 11 bases map to TRBD1. Unmatched junction bases numbered 4, after V lost 5 bases and J lost 4 bases. This CDR3 spans 15 amino acids. Germline CDR1 reads MNHEY; CDR2 reads SMNVEV (reference sequence). CDR3 nucleotide sequence: TGTGCCAGCAGTCCAGGACAGGGGGCATACAATGAGCAGTTCTTC. Protein product: CASSPGQGAYNEQFF.

The chain is built from TRBV3-1 (or the pseudogene TRBV3-2) and TRBJ2-7; 8 bases are shared with TRBD2. With V trimmed by 1 base and J by 2 bases, 4 bases remained unmatched. Germline values: CDR1 LGHDT, CDR2 YNNKEL (reference sequence). The length of the CDR3 is 15 residues. As DNA, the CDR3 is TGTGCCAGCAGCCAAGGACTAGCGCAAACCTACGAGCAGTACTTC. Residues: CASSQGLAQTYEQYF.

The V gene is TRBV4-1, the J gene TRBJ2-5; D remains unclear. Trimming stripped 3 bases from V and 3 bases from J, with 8 bases between. This CDR3 has 13 residues. CDR1 is MGHRA and CDR2 is YSYEKL in the germline V gene. CDR3 DNA sequence: TGCGCCAGCAGCCAGGACCCTGAAGAGACCCAGTACTTC. The encoded protein is CASSQDPEETQYF.

The rearrangement joins TRBV6-5 to TRBJ2-7; TRBD2 aligns across 7 bases. Germline trimming cut 2 bases from V and 4 bases from J; bases unmatched to any gene: 8. Germline V gene lookup returns CDR1 MNHEY and CDR2 SVGAGI. The CDR3 sequence is 15 residues long. CDR3 loop: CASSYGREGPYEQYF. The CDR3 DNA sequence: TGTGCCAGCAGTTACGGGAGGGAGGGCCCGTACGAGCAGTACTTC.

The rearrangement uses TRBV27 and TRBJ2-5, with TRBD1 identical over 7 bases. The CDR3 runs 14 residues. Looked up from germline, CDR1 is MNHEY and CDR2 is SMNVEV (reference sequence). After removal of 5 bases from V and 4 bases from J, the junction contained 7 bases not matched to a gene. The CDR3 DNA reads TGTGCCAGCAGTGCCGAGACAGGGCCAGAGACCCAGTACTTC. Amino acid sequence: CASSAETGPETQYF.

V is TRBV7-2 and J is TRBJ2-5, with D hard to call. This CDR3 contains 13 residues. V was clipped by 1 base and J by 7 bases, with 10 bases between them. Germline lookup yields CDR1 SGHTA and CDR2 FQGNSA. In nucleotides, the CDR3 is TGTGCCAGCAGCTTAGAAAGAACCCCGACCCAGTACTTC. Residues: CASSLERTPTQYF.

The chain is built from TRBV18 and TRBJ1-2; 10 nucleotides agree with TRBD1. Germline V gene sequence: CDR1 KGHSH, CDR2 LQKENI. This CDR3 spans 15 amino acids. After removal of 2 bases from V and 5 bases from J, the junction contained 5 bases not matched to a gene. CDR3 DNA sequence: TGTGCCAGCTCACCAAGCGGGACAGGGGAATATGGCTACACCTTC. Translated, it gives CASSPSGTGEYGYTF.

This clone appeared a single time. The chain joins TRBV14 to TRBJ2-3, with 8 nucleotides matching TRBD2. Germline V gene data show CDR1 as SGHDN and CDR2 as FVKESK. V dropped 3 bases and J dropped 4; count of bases not matched to a gene: 9. The CDR3 extends over 16 amino acids. As DNA, the CDR3 is TGTGCCAGCAGCCAGCTTCTCGGGGGGGCCGCAGATACGCAGTATTTT. Translating it yields CASSQLLGGAADTQYF.

J is TRBJ1-1 and V is TRBV28, with no clear D. Trimming shortened V by 6 bases and J by 0 bases, and 11 bases separated the two germline ends. Germline V CDR1 and CDR2: MDHEN, SYDVKM. The CDR3 contains 14 residues. The CDR3 nucleotides read TGTGCCAGCAGCCACAACATTGTGAACACTGAAGCTTTCTTT. Translating it yields CASSHNIVNTEAFF.

The gene calls are TRBV4-3 and TRBJ2-7, with D hard to call. Germline CDR1 is LGHNA and CDR2 is YSLEER. V lost 3 bases to trimming and J lost 6 bases, with 18 bases between them. The CDR3 length is 15 residues. The CDR3 spells CASSQDGDPGFEQYF. In nucleotides, the CDR3 is TGCGCCAGCAGCCAGGACGGAGACCCAGGTTTCGAGCAGTACTTC.

This chain links TRBV19 with TRBJ1-2, with D possibly matching TRBD1 (6 bases). In germline, CDR1 is LNHDA, CDR2 SQIVND (reference sequence). This CDR3 is built from 15 residues. Deletions cut 10 bases from V and 2 bases from J, with 20 bases between. DNA of the CDR3: TGTGCCACCCACCACCACGGACAGATCAACTATGGCTACACCTTC. It encodes CATHHHGQINYGYTF.